This TCR beta chain was documented in a study of T-cell memory formation after mild COVID-19. Study-level background: The two donors had largely donor-specific TCR clusters.

In the case of this clonotype: The antigen is undetermined.

With 6 bases removed from V and 0 bases from J, the gap between germline ends came to 15 bases. Germline loops: CDR1 SGHTA, CDR2 FQGNSA. The CDR3 loop spans 17 amino acids. TCR alpha and TCR beta cDNA libraries with sample barcodes and UMIs came from 5'RACE using constant-segment primers. TCRdb re-derived calls from the 5' RACE reads in MiXCR, one entry per CDR3 protein. Of about 140,000 distinct CDR3 sequences in the sample, around 15% were seen once. Findings and limits, study-wide: Mostly located in CM and EM were contracting CD4+ clones, with contracting CD8+ clones located in EMRA.

The chain carries TRBV7-2 and TRBJ1-6; no clear D. The sample was PBMCs or a T cell subset sorted from them (not recorded which). This receptor was obtained from an adult woman who had mild COVID-19 (a few samples of this study predate the infection). Cell type and time point are not known. CDR3 DNA: TGTGCCAGCAGTTGGACGGATACCAGCTCCTATAATTCACCCCTCCACTTT. Protein: CASSWTDTSSYNSPLHF.